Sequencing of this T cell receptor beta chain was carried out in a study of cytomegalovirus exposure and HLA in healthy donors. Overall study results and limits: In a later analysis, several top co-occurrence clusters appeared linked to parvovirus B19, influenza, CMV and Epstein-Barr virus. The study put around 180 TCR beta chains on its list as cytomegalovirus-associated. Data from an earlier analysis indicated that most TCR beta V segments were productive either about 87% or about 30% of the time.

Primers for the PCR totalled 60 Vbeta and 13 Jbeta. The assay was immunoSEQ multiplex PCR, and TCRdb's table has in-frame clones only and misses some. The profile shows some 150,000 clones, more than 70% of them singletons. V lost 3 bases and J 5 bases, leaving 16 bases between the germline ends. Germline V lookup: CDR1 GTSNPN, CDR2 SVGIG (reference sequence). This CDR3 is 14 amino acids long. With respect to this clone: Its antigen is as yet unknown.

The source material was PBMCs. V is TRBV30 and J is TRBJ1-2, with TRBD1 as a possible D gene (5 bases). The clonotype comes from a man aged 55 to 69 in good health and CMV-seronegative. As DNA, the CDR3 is TGTGCCTGGAGCCCCCCCGGGGGTTTTTATGGCTACACCTTC. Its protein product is CAWSPPGGFYGYTF.